This paragraph reports one TCR beta chain. The antigen remains unidentified. Assay used: immunoSEQ multiplex PCR; TCRdb lists only in-frame clones, some missing. This table holds tens of thousands of clones, approximately 84% found once. The CDR3 loop spans 14 amino acids. In germline, CDR1 is LNHNV, CDR2 YYDKDF (reference sequence). Trimming cost V 2 bases and J 1 base, with 8 bases left between them. The entry originates in a study of T cell clones after liver transplantation. Study-level information: As an antigen-independent comparator, third-party-reactive TCRbeta sequences came from pre-transplant mixed lymphocyte reactions. Patients counted as tolerant after at least one year off all immunosuppression, enzymes not exceeding twice normal.

Points from the study as a whole: Post-transplant, graft-donor-reactive CD4 TCRbeta sequences in blood dropped significantly in 5 of 8 subjects.

The specimen comprised CD4+ T cells from blood, sampled before liver transplant. The genes are TRBV15 and TRBJ1-2, with D possibly TRBD1 on 5 matching bases. This clonotype originated in a human donor who received a liver transplant. CDR3 nucleotide sequence: TGTGCCACCAGCAGAAGGGGCCTTAACTATGGCTACACCTTC. Residues: CATSRRGLNYGYTF.